The rows below give T cell receptor beta chains drawn from one sample of a study of CD4 T cells in relation to SARS-CoV-2 and coronaviruses. Here immunoSEQ multiplex PCR was the method, and the copy in TCRdb shows in-frame clones only, minus some. The sample has some 21,000 clones; about 76% are singletons. These receptors' antigens are unknown. What was sequenced was CD4+ T cells from PBMCs, cultured in vitro. All receptors come from a human donor in good health. Each CDR3 is given with its conserved first and last residue. D genes are given only for firm matches. Rows give clone size only sometimes, using once, few, many, or a class for an expanded clone.

j_call: TRBJ2-2; v_call: TRBV5-1; d_call: -; clone_size: -; cdr3_aa: CASSLGQRTGELFF; cdr3_nt: TGCGCCAGCAGCTTGGGACAGCGCACCGGGGAGCTGTTTTTT
j_call: TRBJ1-4; v_call: TRBV18; d_call: -; clone_size: -; cdr3_aa: CASSRSTNEKLFF; cdr3_nt: TGTGCCAGCTCGCGTTCAACTAATGAAAAACTGTTTTTT
j_call: TRBJ1-1; v_call: TRBV6-2/TRBV6-3; d_call: -; clone_size: -; cdr3_aa: CASSLGDTEAFF; cdr3_nt: TGTGCCAGCAGTTTAGGGGACACTGAAGCTTTCTTT
j_call: TRBJ2-2; v_call: TRBV11-2; d_call: -; clone_size: -; cdr3_aa: CASSLDRGRGTGELFF; cdr3_nt: TGTGCCAGCAGCTTAGATCGCGGAAGAGGCACCGGGGAGCTGTTTTTT
j_call: TRBJ1-5; v_call: TRBV11-2; d_call: -; clone_size: -; cdr3_aa: CASSLDLGGLGQPQHF; cdr3_nt: TGTGCCAGCAGCTTAGATCTGGGGGGATTAGGTCAGCCCCAGCATTTT
j_call: TRBJ2-7; v_call: TRBV6-5; d_call: -; clone_size: -; cdr3_aa: CASSYGQDGREQYF; cdr3_nt: TGTGCCAGCAGTTACGGGCAGGATGGACGCGAGCAGTACTTC
j_call: TRBJ2-3; v_call: TRBV11-3; d_call: TRBD2; clone_size: -; cdr3_aa: CASSSGLAGNVDTQYF; cdr3_nt: TGTGCCAGCAGCTCTGGACTAGCGGGGAATGTAGATACGCAGTATTTT
j_call: TRBJ2-7; v_call: TRBV4-3; d_call: -; clone_size: once; cdr3_aa: CASSQDQVGDDEQYF; cdr3_nt: TGCGCCAGCAGCCAAGATCAAGTGGGGGATGACGAGCAGTACTTC
j_call: TRBJ2-3; v_call: TRBV10-3; d_call: TRBD2; clone_size: once; cdr3_aa: CAISASREGTDTQYF; cdr3_nt: TGTGCCATCAGTGCTTCCCGGGAGGGCACAGATACGCAGTATTTT
j_call: TRBJ1-1; v_call: TRBV5-1; d_call: -; clone_size: -; cdr3_aa: CASSLLGSTEAFF; cdr3_nt: TGCGCCAGCAGCTTGTTGGGGAGCACTGAAGCTTTCTTT
j_call: TRBJ2-2; v_call: TRBV4-1; d_call: TRBD1; clone_size: -; cdr3_aa: CASSLGQGADGELFF; cdr3_nt: TGCGCCAGCAGCCTGGGACAGGGGGCTGACGGGGAGCTGTTTTTT
j_call: TRBJ2-5; v_call: TRBV7-2; d_call: -; clone_size: -; cdr3_aa: CASSLLVQIQETQYF; cdr3_nt: TGTGCCAGCAGCTTATTGGTACAGATACAAGAGACCCAGTACTTC
j_call: TRBJ2-3; v_call: TRBV29-1; d_call: -; clone_size: -; cdr3_aa: CSVDGTGGATDTQYF; cdr3_nt: TGCAGCGTTGATGGGACGGGCGGGGCCACAGATACGCAGTATTTT
j_call: TRBJ2-2; v_call: TRBV7-3; d_call: -; clone_size: few; cdr3_aa: CASGSGAPGELFF; cdr3_nt: TGTGCCAGCGGATCGGGGGCCCCCGGGGAGCTGTTTTTT
j_call: TRBJ1-1; v_call: TRBV7-2; d_call: TRBD1; clone_size: -; cdr3_aa: CASSSYTGDTEAFF; cdr3_nt: TGTGCCAGCAGCTCCTATACAGGGGACACTGAAGCTTTCTTT
j_call: TRBJ2-7; v_call: TRBV5-1; d_call: -; clone_size: -; cdr3_aa: CASSLESTGVDEQYF; cdr3_nt: TGCGCCAGCAGCTTGGAGTCAACAGGCGTAGACGAGCAGTACTTC
j_call: TRBJ1-1; v_call: TRBV6-2/TRBV6-3; d_call: -; clone_size: few; cdr3_aa: CASSYSKSDTEAFF; cdr3_nt: TGTGCCAGCAGTTACTCGAAATCAGACACTGAAGCTTTCTTT
j_call: TRBJ2-3; v_call: TRBV10-2; d_call: -; clone_size: -; cdr3_aa: CASSPTTDTQYF; cdr3_nt: TGCGCCAGCAGTCCTACAACAGATACGCAGTATTTT
j_call: TRBJ2-5; v_call: TRBV6-2/TRBV6-3; d_call: -; clone_size: -; cdr3_aa: CASSARAQETQYF; cdr3_nt: TGTGCCAGCAGCGCTAGGGCCCAAGAGACCCAGTACTTC
j_call: TRBJ1-4; v_call: TRBV7-9; d_call: -; clone_size: -; cdr3_aa: CASSRAGGGLNEKLFF; cdr3_nt: TGTGCCAGCAGCCGCGCGGGCGGAGGGTTGAATGAAAAACTGTTTTTT
j_call: TRBJ2-2; v_call: TRBV18; d_call: -; clone_size: -; cdr3_aa: CASSLRDPNTGELFF; cdr3_nt: TGTGCCAGCTCACTCCGGGATCCGAACACCGGGGAGCTGTTTTTT
j_call: TRBJ1-1; v_call: TRBV9; d_call: -; clone_size: -; cdr3_aa: CASSVGLGGLNTEAFF; cdr3_nt: TGTGCCAGCAGCGTAGGTCTAGGGGGGCTGAACACTGAAGCTTTCTTT
j_call: TRBJ1-5; v_call: TRBV19; d_call: TRBD1; clone_size: once; cdr3_aa: CASSKTPDRGGYSNQPQHF; cdr3_nt: TGTGCCAGTAGTAAAACGCCGGACAGGGGGGGATATAGCAATCAGCCCCAGCATTTT
j_call: TRBJ2-1; v_call: TRBV7-2; d_call: TRBD2; clone_size: once; cdr3_aa: CASSLFLAGGREQFF; cdr3_nt: TGTGCCAGCAGCTTATTTTTGGCGGGGGGGCGTGAGCAGTTCTTC
j_call: TRBJ1-4; v_call: TRBV7-2; d_call: -; clone_size: -; cdr3_aa: CASSLAGINEKLFF; cdr3_nt: TGTGCCAGCAGCTTAGCGGGGATTAATGAAAAACTGTTTTTT
j_call: TRBJ1-4; v_call: TRBV3-1/TRBV3-2; d_call: -; clone_size: -; cdr3_aa: CASSQFPTNEKLFF; cdr3_nt: TGTGCCAGCAGCCAATTTCCAACTAATGAAAAACTGTTTTTT
j_call: TRBJ2-5; v_call: TRBV18; d_call: TRBD1; clone_size: -; cdr3_aa: CASSPYTGEETQYF; cdr3_nt: TGTGCCAGCTCACCCTATACAGGGGAAGAGACCCAGTACTTC
j_call: TRBJ2-3; v_call: TRBV5-1; d_call: TRBD2; clone_size: -; cdr3_aa: CASRPGLVGTDTQYF; cdr3_nt: TGCGCCAGCAGGCCAGGACTAGTGGGGACAGATACGCAGTATTTT
j_call: TRBJ1-3; v_call: TRBV4-3; d_call: -; clone_size: -; cdr3_aa: CASSQELGRPGNTIYF; cdr3_nt: TGCGCCAGCAGCCAAGAGTTGGGGCGACCCGGAAACACCATATATTTT
j_call: TRBJ2-1; v_call: TRBV19; d_call: -; clone_size: -; cdr3_aa: CASSIGADSYNEQFF; cdr3_nt: TGTGCCAGTAGTATTGGGGCAGATTCCTACAATGAGCAGTTCTTC
j_call: TRBJ1-2; v_call: TRBV7-2; d_call: -; clone_size: -; cdr3_aa: CASSSVAGGGYTF; cdr3_nt: TGTGCCAGCAGCTCCGTTGCGGGAGGAGGCTACACCTTC
j_call: TRBJ2-1; v_call: TRBV10-2; d_call: -; clone_size: once; cdr3_aa: CASKNRSSYNEQFF; cdr3_nt: TGCGCCAGCAAAAACAGGAGCTCCTACAATGAGCAGTTCTTC
j_call: TRBJ1-2; v_call: TRBV28; d_call: -; clone_size: -; cdr3_aa: CASRSAQGYGYTF; cdr3_nt: TGTGCCAGCAGATCCGCACAGGGCTATGGCTACACCTTC
j_call: TRBJ2-7; v_call: TRBV7-8; d_call: TRBD2; clone_size: -; cdr3_aa: CASSYPFALALNYEQYF; cdr3_nt: TGTGCCAGCAGCTACCCCTTCGCACTAGCGTTAAACTACGAGCAGTACTTC
j_call: TRBJ1-5; v_call: TRBV3-1/TRBV3-2; d_call: -; clone_size: -; cdr3_aa: CASSQGPYHRQPQHF; cdr3_nt: TGTGCCAGCAGCCAAGGACCCTACCATAGGCAGCCCCAGCATTTT
j_call: TRBJ1-1; v_call: TRBV10-3; d_call: TRBD1; clone_size: -; cdr3_aa: CAISPQGFGTEAFF; cdr3_nt: TGTGCCATCAGCCCACAGGGGTTCGGCACTGAAGCTTTCTTT
j_call: TRBJ2-7; v_call: TRBV6-5; d_call: TRBD1; clone_size: -; cdr3_aa: CARDRAPYEQYF; cdr3_nt: TGTGCCAGGGACAGGGCCCCCTACGAGCAGTACTTC
j_call: TRBJ2-1; v_call: TRBV19; d_call: TRBD1; clone_size: few; cdr3_aa: CASSIMGQGNEQFF; cdr3_nt: TGTGCCAGTAGTATAATGGGACAGGGGAATGAGCAGTTCTTC
j_call: TRBJ2-3; v_call: TRBV11-2; d_call: TRBD2; clone_size: -; cdr3_aa: CASSLDAAGVGTDTQYF; cdr3_nt: TGTGCCAGCAGCTTAGATGCGGCGGGAGTAGGCACAGATACGCAGTATTTT
j_call: TRBJ1-5; v_call: TRBV19; d_call: -; clone_size: -; cdr3_aa: CASSIGPNQPQHF; cdr3_nt: TGTGCCAGTAGTATAGGACCAAATCAGCCCCAGCATTTT
j_call: TRBJ1-2; v_call: TRBV19; d_call: -; clone_size: -; cdr3_aa: CASSRSGTSHGYTF; cdr3_nt: TGTGCCAGTAGCCGATCCGGGACATCCCATGGCTACACCTTC
j_call: TRBJ1-2; v_call: TRBV10-3; d_call: TRBD1; clone_size: -; cdr3_aa: CAIWDRGDYGYTF; cdr3_nt: TGTGCCATCTGGGACAGGGGCGACTATGGCTACACCTTC